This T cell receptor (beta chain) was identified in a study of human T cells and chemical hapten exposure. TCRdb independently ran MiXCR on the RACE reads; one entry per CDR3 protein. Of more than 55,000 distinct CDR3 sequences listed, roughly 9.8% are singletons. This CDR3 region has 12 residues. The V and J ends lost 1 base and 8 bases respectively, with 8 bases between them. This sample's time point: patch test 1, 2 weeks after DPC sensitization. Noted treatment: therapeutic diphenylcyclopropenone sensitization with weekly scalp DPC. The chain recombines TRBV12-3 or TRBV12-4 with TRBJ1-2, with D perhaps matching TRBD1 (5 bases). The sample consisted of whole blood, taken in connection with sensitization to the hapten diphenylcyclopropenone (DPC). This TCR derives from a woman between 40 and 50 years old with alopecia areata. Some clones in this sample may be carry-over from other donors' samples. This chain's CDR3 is CASSLGGRGYTF. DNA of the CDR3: TGTGCCAGCAGTTTAGGGGGGAGAGGCTACACCTTC.